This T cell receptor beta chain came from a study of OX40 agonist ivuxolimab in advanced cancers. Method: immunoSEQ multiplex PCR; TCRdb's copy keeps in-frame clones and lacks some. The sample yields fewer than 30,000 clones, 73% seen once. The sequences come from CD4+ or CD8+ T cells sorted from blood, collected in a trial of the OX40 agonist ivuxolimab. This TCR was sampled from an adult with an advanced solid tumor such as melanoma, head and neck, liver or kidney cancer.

The CDR3: CASSVGQGPENTEAFF. The DNA for the CDR3 is TGTGCCAGCAGCGTAGGACAGGGGCCAGAGAACACTGAAGCTTTCTTT. This rearrangement joins TRBV9 to TRBJ1-1, with TRBD1 identical over 8 bases. This CDR3 contains 16 residues. The trim removed 0 bases at V and 1 base at J, leaving 5 bases unmatched. CDR1 and CDR2 from the germline V gene are SGDLS and YYNGEE.